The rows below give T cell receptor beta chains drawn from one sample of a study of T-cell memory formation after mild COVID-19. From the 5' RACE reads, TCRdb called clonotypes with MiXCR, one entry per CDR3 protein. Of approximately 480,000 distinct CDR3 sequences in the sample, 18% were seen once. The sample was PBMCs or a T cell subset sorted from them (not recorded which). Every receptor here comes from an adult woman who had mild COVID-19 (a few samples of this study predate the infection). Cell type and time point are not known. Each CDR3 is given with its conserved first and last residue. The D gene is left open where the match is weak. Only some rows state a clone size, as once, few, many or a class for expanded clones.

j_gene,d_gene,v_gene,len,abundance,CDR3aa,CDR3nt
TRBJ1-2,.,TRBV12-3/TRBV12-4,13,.,CASSPRGHYGYTF,TGTGCCAGCAGTCCCCGGGGCCATTATGGCTACACCTTC
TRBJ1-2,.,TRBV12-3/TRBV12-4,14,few,CASSPKDARYGYTF,TGTGCCAGCAGTCCTAAGGACGCCCGCTATGGCTACACCTTC
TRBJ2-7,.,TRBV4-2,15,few,CASSQQGFGFDEQYF,TGTGCCAGCAGCCAGCAGGGGTTTGGGTTCGACGAGCAGTACTTC
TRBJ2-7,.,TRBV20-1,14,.,CSARDVDSPYEQYF,TGCAGTGCTAGAGATGTGGACTCCCCCTACGAGCAGTACTTC
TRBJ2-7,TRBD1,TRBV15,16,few,CATSPRTGGASYEQYF,TGTGCCACCAGCCCCAGGACAGGGGGCGCGTCCTACGAGCAGTACTTC
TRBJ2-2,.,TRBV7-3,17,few,CASSLTWPGMSTGELFF,TGTGCCAGCAGCTTAACGTGGCCAGGGATGAGCACCGGGGAGCTGTTTTTT
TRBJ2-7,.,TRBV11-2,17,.,CASSLGTGGQNSYEQYF,TGTGCCAGCAGCTTAGGTACGGGGGGACAAAACTCCTACGAGCAGTACTTC
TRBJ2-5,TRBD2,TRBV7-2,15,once,CASSATSGGKETQYF,TGTGCCAGCAGCGCCACTAGCGGGGGGAAAGAGACCCAGTACTTC
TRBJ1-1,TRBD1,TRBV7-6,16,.,CASSPGTGLMNTEAFF,TGTGCCAGCAGCCCCGGGACAGGGCTCATGAACACTGAAGCTTTCTTT
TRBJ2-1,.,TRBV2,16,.,CASRADGGSSYNEQFF,TGTGCCAGCAGGGCGGACGGGGGAAGCTCCTACAATGAGCAGTTCTTC
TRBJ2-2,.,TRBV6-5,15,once,CASSLYIANTGELFF,TGTGCCAGCAGTTTGTACATCGCGAACACCGGGGAGCTGTTTTTT
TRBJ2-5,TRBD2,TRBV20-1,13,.,CSAPTGGVETQYF,TGCAGTGCTCCAACCGGGGGGGTGGAGACCCAGTACTTC
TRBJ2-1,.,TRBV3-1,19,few,CASSQGYSGRRSLVDEQFF,TGTGCCAGCAGCCAAGGCTATAGCGGCCGGCGCTCCTTGGTTGATGAGCAGTTCTTC
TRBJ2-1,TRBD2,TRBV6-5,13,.,CASLSGGDNEQFF,TGTGCCAGCCTATCGGGGGGAGACAATGAGCAGTTCTTC
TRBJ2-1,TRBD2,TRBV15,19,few,CATSRHLAGGPGFYNEQFF,TGTGCCACCAGCAGACATCTAGCGGGGGGGCCTGGGTTCTACAATGAGCAGTTCTTC
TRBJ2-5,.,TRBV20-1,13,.,CSARGRGWETQYF,TGCAGTGCTAGAGGGCGGGGCTGGGAGACCCAGTACTTC
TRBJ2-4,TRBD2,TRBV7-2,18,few,CASSLLAGVHLAKNIQYF,TGTGCCAGCAGCTTACTAGCGGGAGTCCACCTAGCCAAAAACATTCAGTACTTC
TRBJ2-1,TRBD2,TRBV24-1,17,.,CATSDFSGGPSVNEQFF,TGTGCCACCAGTGATTTTTCGGGGGGGCCTTCGGTGAATGAGCAGTTCTTC